The T cell receptor (beta chain) under discussion was sequenced for a study of shared clonotypes between healthy human individuals. The trim removed 3 bases at V and 2 bases at J, leaving 0 bases unmatched. The CDR3 loop spans 15 amino acids. Germline V lookup: CDR1 SGHAT, CDR2 FQNNGV. Tens of thousands of T cell genomes (approximately 190 ng DNA) went into each sorted-subset replicate. Sequencing was performed with immunoSEQ multiplex PCR; in TCRdb, only in-frame clones are kept and a portion is missing. The table records about 2 million clones, about 95% of them present only once. Naive-designated CD8 cells lacked CD45RO, were positively enriched for CCR7, and omitted terminally differentiated effector memory CD45RA+ cells.

The genes are TRBV11-2 and TRBJ2-1; TRBD2 agrees at 11 bases. The TCR was taken from a man between 18 and 35 years old in good health. The specimen was naive CD8+ T cells sorted from blood. CDR3 DNA: TGTGCCAGCAGCTTTAGCGGGGGGGCCTACAATGAGCAGTTCTTC. This codes for CASSFSGGAYNEQFF.